This T cell receptor (beta chain) was sequenced during a study of T cell changes during pregnancy in multiple sclerosis. Generated by immunoSEQ multiplex PCR, the TCRdb table keeps only in-frame clones and is missing some. In the table there are 65,000 to 95,000 clones, 70% to 90% of which are singletons. Germline lookup yields CDR1 SGDLS and CDR2 YYNGEE. The CDR3 spans 14 residues. Trimming shortened V by 2 bases and J by 3 bases, and 9 bases separated the two germline ends. This clonotype was obtained from a female donor with multiple sclerosis, enrolled in a pregnancy study. The chain has TRBV9 and TRBJ1-5; perhaps TRBD1 as D (5 bases). This sample comprised peripheral blood, obtained before pregnancy. CDR3 protein: CASSVGGDNQPQHF. The CDR3 region has the DNA TGTGCCAGCAGCGTGGGGGGAGACAATCAGCCCCAGCATTTT. Full variable domain (outside the CDR3, taken from reference TRBV9 and TRBJ1-5): DSGVTQTPKHLITATGQRVTLRCSPRSGDLSVYWYQQSLDQGLQFLIQYYNGEERAKGNILERFSAQQFPDLHSELNLSSLELGDSALYFCASSVGGDNQPQHFGDGTRLSIL.